This T cell receptor (beta chain) appears in the sequencing data of a study of T cells after yellow fever vaccination (dated by TCRdb to the late 2010s). At the level of the whole study: The SMART-Seq v4 Ultra Low Input RNA kit was used to prepare libraries from fractions with low cell numbers. Blood was collected at multiple timepoints before and after primary and secondary immunization, and bulk PBMC replicates and cell subsets were isolated. The cohort comprised two healthy male donors, one aged 18 to 30 and one aged 30 to 40 years. To track T-cell clones before and after primary and booster YFV17D yellow fever vaccination, bulk TCR alpha and beta repertoires were sequenced longitudinally.

Concerning this clonotype itself: Its antigen remains unidentified. Within one base of it there is no much larger clone, and no base qualities were kept.

The germline V end is reduced by 5 bases and the J end by 7 bases; junction bases left unmatched: 13. Sequences MNHEY (CDR1) and SMNVEV (CDR2) are obtained from the germline V gene (reference sequence). The CDR3 contains 15 residues, cysteine and phenylalanine counted. The entry retains the CDR3 DNA only, 45 bases that are in frame from base 1. What this sample's treatment or condition label stands for: live attenuated yellow fever vaccine strain. At every blood-draw timepoint, two biological replicates of bulk PBMCs were collected. A standard Ficoll-Paque protocol was used to isolate PBMCs from peripheral blood. RNA was extracted with TriZol from bulk PBMCs, CD4 and CD8 fractions, and dextramer-positive and dextramer-negative fractions. TCR cDNA was made using 5'RACE template switching, a step that added a universal primer site and unique molecular identifiers. Priming of cDNA synthesis was performed from both the TCR alpha and TCR beta constant segments. Library amplification used two PCR steps, and the second PCR step added sample barcodes and sequencing adapters. Sequencing of the libraries was done on either Illumina HiSeq 2500 (2x100 bp) or NovaSeq (2x150 bp). On the study's bioinformatics: Demultiplexing of reads and collapsing into UMI consensus sequences were performed with MIGEC, and V(D)J alignment was carried out with MiXCR. Clonotypes responding to the vaccine were identified with edgeR on replicate PBMC samples, with the criteria of FDR below 0.01 and a log2 fold change above 5 up to day 15. Bulk clonotypes were assigned CD4 or CD8 identity according to which sequenced CD4 or CD8 repertoire held them at higher abundance. TCRdb itself trimmed the public reads at Q25 with fastp, ran MiXCR and retained productive beta chains. Entries are consolidated by CDR3 protein sequence, retaining the most common genes and DNA. The authors' filters were not applied to this entry. The sample table holds about 360,000 distinct CDR3 sequences, of which roughly 6.2% were seen once. The ten largest clones add up to 15% of the sample.

Beyond this particular receptor, the publication reports: FACS-sorted repertoires could contain abundant contaminating clonotypes from the bulk population, so computational filtering was required. Because only a couple of donors were included in the study, the extent to which the findings can be generalized is limited. After the booster, most clones that had expanded after primary vaccination were detected again (roughly 96% of CD4 and around nine tenths of CD8), suggesting broad maintenance of memory. The secondary T-cell response was weaker than the primary response but faster, peaking on day 5 instead of day 15. A small share of clonotypes was detected in both CD4 and CD8 compartments, with the overlap likely arising from convergent recombination.

This specimen was PBMCs, taken 5 days after the yellow fever booster vaccination. The sequence is built from TRBV27 and TRBJ2-7, with 8 bases matching TRBD1. This receptor was obtained from a man aged 25 to 45 who received the YFV17D yellow fever vaccine. The nucleotide sequence reads TGTGCCAGCAGTATCACGACAGGGGCCCGGGGAGAGCAGTACTTC. It translates to CASSITTGARGEQYF.